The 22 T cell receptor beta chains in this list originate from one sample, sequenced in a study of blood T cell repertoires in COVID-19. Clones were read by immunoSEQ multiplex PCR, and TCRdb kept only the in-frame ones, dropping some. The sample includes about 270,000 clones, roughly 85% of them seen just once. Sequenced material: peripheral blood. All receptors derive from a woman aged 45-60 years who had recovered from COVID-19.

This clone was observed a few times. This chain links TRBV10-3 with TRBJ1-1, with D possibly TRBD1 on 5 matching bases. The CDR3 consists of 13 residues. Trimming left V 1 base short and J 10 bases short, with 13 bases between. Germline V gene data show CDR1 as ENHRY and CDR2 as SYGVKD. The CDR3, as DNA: TGTGCCATCAGTGAGTTGCCCGCAAGGGGAGCTTTCTTT. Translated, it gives CAISELPARGAFF.

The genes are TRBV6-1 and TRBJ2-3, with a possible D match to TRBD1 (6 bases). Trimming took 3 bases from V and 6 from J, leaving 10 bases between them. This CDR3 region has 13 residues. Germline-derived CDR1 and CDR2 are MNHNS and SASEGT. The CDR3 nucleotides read TGTGCCAGCAGTGACCGCCAGGGGGATACGCAGTATTTT. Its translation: CASSDRQGDTQYF.

The CDR3 here is CASRYRQGTEAFF. As DNA, the CDR3 is TGTGCCAGCAGGTACCGACAGGGCACTGAAGCTTTCTTT. The rearrangement joins TRBV6-5 to TRBJ1-1; 7 positions match TRBD1. The J segment lost 4 bases and the V segment lost 6 bases, leaving 5 bases of the junction unmatched. This CDR3 is built from 13 residues. CDR1 MNHEY and CDR2 SVGAGI come from the germline V gene.

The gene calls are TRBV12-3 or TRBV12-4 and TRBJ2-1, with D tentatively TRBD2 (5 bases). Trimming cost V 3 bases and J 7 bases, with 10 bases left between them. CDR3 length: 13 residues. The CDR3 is CASSLVPGNEQFF. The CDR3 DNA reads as TGTGCCAGCAGTTTGGTACCGGGGAATGAGCAGTTCTTC.

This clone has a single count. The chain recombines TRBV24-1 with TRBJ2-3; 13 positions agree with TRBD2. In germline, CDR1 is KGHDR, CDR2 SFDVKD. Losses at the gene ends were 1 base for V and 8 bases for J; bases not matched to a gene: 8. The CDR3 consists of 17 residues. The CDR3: CATSDFGLAGVEGTQYF. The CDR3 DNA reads TGTGCCACCAGTGATTTTGGACTAGCGGGAGTGGAGGGTACGCAGTATTTT.

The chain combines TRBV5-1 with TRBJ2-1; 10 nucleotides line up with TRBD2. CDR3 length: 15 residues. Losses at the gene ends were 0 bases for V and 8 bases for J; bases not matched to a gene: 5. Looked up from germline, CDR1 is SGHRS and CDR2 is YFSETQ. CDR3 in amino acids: CASSLGGTSVDEQFF. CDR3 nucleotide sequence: TGCGCCAGCAGCTTGGGCGGGACTAGCGTCGATGAGCAGTTCTTC.

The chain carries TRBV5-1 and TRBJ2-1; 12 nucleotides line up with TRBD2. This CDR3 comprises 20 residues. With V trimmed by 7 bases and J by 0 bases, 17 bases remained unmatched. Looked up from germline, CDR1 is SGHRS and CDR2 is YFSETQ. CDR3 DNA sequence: TGCGCCAGCTCCGTACCCTCCGGGACTAGCGGGTATAGCTCCTACAATGAGCAGTTCTTC. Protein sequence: CASSVPSGTSGYSSYNEQFF.

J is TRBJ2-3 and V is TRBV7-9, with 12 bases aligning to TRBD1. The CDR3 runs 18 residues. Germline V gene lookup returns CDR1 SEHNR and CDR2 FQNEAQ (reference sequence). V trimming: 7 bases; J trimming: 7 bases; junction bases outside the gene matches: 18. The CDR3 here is CASTPLSRGQGARNTQYF. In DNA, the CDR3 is TGTGCCAGCACCCCCCTGAGTCGGGGACAGGGGGCGCGGAATACGCAGTATTTT.

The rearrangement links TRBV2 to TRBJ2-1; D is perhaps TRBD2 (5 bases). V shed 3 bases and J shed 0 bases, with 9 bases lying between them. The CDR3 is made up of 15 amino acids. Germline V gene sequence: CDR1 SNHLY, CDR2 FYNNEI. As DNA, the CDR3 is TGTGCCAGCAGTGAGATCGGGGACTCCTACAATGAGCAGTTCTTC. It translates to CASSEIGDSYNEQFF.

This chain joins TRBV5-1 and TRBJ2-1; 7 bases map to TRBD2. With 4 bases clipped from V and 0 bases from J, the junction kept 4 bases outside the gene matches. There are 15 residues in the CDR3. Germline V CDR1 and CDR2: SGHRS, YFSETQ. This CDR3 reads CASSPSGDSYNEQFF. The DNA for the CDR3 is TGCGCCAGCAGCCCGAGCGGGGACTCCTACAATGAGCAGTTCTTC.

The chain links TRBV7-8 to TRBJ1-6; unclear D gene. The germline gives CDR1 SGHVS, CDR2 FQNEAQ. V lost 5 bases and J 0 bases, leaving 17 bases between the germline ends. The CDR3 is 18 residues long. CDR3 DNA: TGTGCCAGCAGCAATCCGCCCGAGGCGAGCTCCTATAATTCACCCCTCCACTTT. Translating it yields CASSNPPEASSYNSPLHF.

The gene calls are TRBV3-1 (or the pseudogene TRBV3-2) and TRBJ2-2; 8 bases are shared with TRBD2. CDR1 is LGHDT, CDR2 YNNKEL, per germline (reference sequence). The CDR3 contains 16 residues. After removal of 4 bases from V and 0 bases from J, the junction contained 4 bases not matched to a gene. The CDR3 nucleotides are TGTGCCAGCAGCCCCGGACTAGCAGCGAACACCGGGGAGCTGTTTTTT. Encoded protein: CASSPGLAANTGELFF.

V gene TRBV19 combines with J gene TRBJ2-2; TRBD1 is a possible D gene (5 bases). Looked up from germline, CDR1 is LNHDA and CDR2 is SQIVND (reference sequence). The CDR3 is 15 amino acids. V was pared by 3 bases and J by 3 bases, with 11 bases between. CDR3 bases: TGTGCCAGTAGTATGAGTGGGGCGGACACCGGGGAGCTGTTTTTT. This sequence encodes CASSMSGADTGELFF. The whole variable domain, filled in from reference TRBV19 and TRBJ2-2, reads DGGITQSPKYLFRKEGQNVTLSCEQNLNHDAMYWYRQDPGQGLRLIYYSQIVNDFQKGDIAEGYSVSREKKESFPLTVTSAQKNPTAFYLCASSMSGADTGELFFGEGSRLTVL.

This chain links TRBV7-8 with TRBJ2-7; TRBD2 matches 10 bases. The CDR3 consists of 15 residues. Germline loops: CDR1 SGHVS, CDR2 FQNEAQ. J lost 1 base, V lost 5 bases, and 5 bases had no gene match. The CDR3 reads CASSRGLAASYEQYF. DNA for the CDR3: TGTGCCAGCAGCCGAGGACTAGCGGCATCCTACGAGCAGTACTTC. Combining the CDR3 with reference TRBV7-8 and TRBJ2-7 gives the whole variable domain GAGVSQSPRYKVAKRGQDVALRCDPISGHVSLFWYQQALGQGPEFLTYFQNEAQLDKSGLPSDRFFAERPEGSVSTLKIQRTQQEDSAVYLCASSRGLAASYEQYFGPGTRLTVT.

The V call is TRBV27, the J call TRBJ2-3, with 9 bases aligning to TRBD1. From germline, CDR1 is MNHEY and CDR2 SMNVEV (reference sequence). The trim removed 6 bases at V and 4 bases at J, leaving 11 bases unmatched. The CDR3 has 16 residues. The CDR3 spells CASSLPTGGSADTQYF. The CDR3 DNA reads TGTGCCAGCAGCCTACCGACAGGGGGTAGCGCAGATACGCAGTATTTT.

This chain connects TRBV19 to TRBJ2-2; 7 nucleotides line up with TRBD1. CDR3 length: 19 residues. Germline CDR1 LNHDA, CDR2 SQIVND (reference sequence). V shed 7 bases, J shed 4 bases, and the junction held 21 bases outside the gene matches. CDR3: CASTDGDRPNQLLTGELFF. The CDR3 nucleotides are TGTGCCAGTACCGACGGGGACAGACCCAATCAACTCCTCACCGGGGAGCTGTTTTTT.

For the CDR3, the DNA is TGTGCCAGCAGTTTCGCGGAGATTAATAGCAATCAGCCCCAGCATTTT. Its translation: CASSFAEINSNQPQHF. This chain uses TRBV28 with TRBJ1-5, with D unclear. The V gene lost 3 bases and the J gene lost 0 bases, with 12 bases spanning the gap. This CDR3 comprises 16 residues. Germline values: CDR1 MDHEN, CDR2 SYDVKM. The variable domain in full, completed from reference TRBV28 and TRBJ1-5, reads DVKVTQSSRYLVKRTGEKVFLECVQDMDHENMFWYRQDPGLGLRLIYFSYDVKMKEKGDIPEGYSVSREKKERFSLILESASTNQTSMYLCASSFAEINSNQPQHFGDGTRLSIL.

The CDR3 sequence: CASGWELNQPQHF. For the CDR3, the DNA is TGTGCCAGCGGATGGGAGCTCAATCAGCCCCAGCATTTT. The rearrangement uses TRBV6-5 and TRBJ1-5, with unresolved D. Between the trimmed V and J ends, which lost 8 bases and 3 bases, there was a span of 11 bases. The CDR3 loop spans 13 amino acids. Germline CDR1 MNHEY, CDR2 SVGAGI.

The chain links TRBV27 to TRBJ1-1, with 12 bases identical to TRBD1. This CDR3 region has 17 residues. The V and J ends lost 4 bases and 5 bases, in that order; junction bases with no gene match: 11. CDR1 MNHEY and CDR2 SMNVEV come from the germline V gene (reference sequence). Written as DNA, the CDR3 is TGTGCCAGCAGTTCAACCCCGGGGACAGGGGGCGTGACTGAAGCTTTCTTT. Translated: CASSSTPGTGGVTEAFF.

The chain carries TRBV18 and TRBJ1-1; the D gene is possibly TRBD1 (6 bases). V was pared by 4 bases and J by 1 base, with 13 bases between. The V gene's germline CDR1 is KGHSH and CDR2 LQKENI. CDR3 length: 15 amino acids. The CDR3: CASSQSSQGNTEAFF. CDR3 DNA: TGTGCCAGCTCACAGAGCTCACAGGGGAACACTGAAGCTTTCTTT.

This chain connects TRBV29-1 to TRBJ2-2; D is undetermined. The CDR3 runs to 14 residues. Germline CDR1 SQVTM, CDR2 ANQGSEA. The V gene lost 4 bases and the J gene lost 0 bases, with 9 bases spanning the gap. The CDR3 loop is CSVALSSNTGELFF. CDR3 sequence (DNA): TGCAGCGTTGCCCTGTCGTCGAACACCGGGGAGCTGTTTTTT.

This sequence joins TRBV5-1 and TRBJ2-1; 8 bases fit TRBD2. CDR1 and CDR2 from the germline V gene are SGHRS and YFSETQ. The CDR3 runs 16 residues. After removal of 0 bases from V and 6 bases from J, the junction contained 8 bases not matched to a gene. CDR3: CASSLVEIAGTNEQFF. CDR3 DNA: TGCGCCAGCAGCTTGGTTGAGATAGCGGGGACCAATGAGCAGTTCTTC.